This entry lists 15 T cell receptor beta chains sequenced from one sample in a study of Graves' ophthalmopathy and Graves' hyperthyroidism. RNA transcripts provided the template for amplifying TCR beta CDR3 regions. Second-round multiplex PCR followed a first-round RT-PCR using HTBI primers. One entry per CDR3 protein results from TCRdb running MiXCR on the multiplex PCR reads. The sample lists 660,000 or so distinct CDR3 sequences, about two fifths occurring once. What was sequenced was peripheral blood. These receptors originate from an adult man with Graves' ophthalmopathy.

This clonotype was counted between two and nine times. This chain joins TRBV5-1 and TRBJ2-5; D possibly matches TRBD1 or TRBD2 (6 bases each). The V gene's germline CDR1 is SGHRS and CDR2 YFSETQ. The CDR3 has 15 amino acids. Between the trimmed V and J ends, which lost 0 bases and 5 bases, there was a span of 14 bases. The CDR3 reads CASSLANGGRETQYF. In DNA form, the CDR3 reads TGCGCCAGCAGCTTGGCCAACGGGGGCCGGGAGACCCAGTACTTC. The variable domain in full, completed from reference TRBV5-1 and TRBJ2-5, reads KAGVTQTPRYLIKTRGQQVTLSCSPISGHRSVSWYQQTPGQGLQFLFEYFSETQRNKGNFPGRFSGRQFSNSRSEMNVSTLELGDSALYLCASSLANGGRETQYFGPGTRLLVL.

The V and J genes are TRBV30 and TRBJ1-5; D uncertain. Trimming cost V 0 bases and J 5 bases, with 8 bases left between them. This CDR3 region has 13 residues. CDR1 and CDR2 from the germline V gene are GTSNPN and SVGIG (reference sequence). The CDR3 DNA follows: TGTGCCTGGAGTGTTAAGGGTTATCAGCCCCAGCATTTT. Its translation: CAWSVKGYQPQHF.

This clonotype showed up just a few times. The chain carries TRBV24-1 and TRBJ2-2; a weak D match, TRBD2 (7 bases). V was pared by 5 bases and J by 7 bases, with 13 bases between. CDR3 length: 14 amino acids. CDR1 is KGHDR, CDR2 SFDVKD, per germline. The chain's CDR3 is CATSAVGGLGELFF. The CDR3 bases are TGTGCCACCAGTGCCGTCGGGGGGCTCGGGGAGCTGTTTTTT.

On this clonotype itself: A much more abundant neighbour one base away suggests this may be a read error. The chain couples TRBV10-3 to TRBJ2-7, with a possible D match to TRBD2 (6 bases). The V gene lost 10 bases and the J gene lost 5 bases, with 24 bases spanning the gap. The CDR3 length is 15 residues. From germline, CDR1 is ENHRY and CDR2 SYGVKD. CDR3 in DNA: TGTGCCAGCAGCCCCCCGCGACTAGGCCCCCACGAGCAGTACTTC. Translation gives CASSPPRLGPHEQYF.

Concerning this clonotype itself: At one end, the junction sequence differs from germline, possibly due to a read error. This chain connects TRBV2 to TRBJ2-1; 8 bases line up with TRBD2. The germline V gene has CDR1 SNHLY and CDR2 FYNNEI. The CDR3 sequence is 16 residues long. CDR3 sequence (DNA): TGTGCCACCAGTGGGATCGGGAGGGCCTCCTACAATGAGCAGTTCTTC. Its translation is CATSGIGRASYNEQFF.

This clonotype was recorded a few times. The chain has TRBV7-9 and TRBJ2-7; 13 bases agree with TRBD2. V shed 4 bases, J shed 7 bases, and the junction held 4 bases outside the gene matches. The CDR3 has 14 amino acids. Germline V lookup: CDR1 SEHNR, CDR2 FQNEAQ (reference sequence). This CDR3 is CASSSPGLAGEQYF. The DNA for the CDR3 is TGTGCCAGCAGCTCTCCGGGACTAGCGGGGGAGCAGTACTTC.

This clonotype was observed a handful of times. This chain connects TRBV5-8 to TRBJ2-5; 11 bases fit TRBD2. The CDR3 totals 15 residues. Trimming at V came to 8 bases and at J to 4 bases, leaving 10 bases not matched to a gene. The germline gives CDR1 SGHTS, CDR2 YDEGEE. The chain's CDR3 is CASKISGGAGETQYF. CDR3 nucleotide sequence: TGTGCCAGTAAGATTAGCGGGGGGGCCGGAGAGACCCAGTACTTC. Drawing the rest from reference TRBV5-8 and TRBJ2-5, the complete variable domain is EAGVTQSPTHLIKTRGQQATLRCSPISGHTSVYWYQQALGLGLQFLLWYDEGEERNRGNFPPRFSGRQFPNYSSELNVNALELEDSALYLCASKISGGAGETQYFGPGTRLLVL.

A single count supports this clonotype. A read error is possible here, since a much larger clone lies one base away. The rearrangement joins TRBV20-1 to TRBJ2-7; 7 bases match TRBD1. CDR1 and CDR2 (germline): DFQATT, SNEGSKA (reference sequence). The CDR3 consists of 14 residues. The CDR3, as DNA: TGCAGTGCCCCCTTCCGGGACAGCTCCTGCGAGCAGTACTTC. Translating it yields CSAPFRDSSCEQYF.

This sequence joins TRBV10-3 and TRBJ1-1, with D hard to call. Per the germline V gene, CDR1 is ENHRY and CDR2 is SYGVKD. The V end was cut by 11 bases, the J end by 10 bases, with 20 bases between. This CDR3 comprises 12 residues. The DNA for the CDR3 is TGTGCCGGCAGTGAGCTGGCCTGGGGAGCTTTCTTT. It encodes CAGSELAWGAFF.

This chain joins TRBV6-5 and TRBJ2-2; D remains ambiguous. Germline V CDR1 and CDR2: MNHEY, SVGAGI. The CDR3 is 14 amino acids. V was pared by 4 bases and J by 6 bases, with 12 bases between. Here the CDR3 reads CASSSNSVPGELFF. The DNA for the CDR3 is TGTGCCAGCAGTTCGAATAGTGTCCCCGGGGAGCTGTTTTTT.

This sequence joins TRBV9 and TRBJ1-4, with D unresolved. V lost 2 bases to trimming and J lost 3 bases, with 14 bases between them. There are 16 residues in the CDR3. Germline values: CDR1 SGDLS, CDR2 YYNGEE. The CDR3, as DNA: TGTGCCAGCAGCGTTAGTTTTGGGAGCCCTAATGAAAAACTGTTTTTT. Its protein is CASSVSFGSPNEKLFF.

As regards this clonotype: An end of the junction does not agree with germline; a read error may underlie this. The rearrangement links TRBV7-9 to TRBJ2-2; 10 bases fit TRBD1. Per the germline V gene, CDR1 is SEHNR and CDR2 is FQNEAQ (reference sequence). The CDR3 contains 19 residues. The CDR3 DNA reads TGTGCCAGCAGCTACCGAGCTACCCGACAGGGGGCGAATACCGGGGAGCTGTTTTTT. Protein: CASSYRATRQGANTGELFF.

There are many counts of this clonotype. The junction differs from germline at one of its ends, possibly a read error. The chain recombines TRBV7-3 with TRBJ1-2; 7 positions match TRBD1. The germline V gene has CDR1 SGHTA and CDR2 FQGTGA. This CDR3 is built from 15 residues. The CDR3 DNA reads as TGTGCCAGCAGCCTAACCCCAGGGGGGAACTATGGCTACACCTTC. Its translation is CASSLTPGGNYGYTF.

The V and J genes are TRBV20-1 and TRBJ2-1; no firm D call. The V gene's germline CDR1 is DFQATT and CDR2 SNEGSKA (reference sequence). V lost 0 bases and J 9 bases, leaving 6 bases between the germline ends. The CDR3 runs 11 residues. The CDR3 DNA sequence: TGCAGTGCTAGAGATGGCGGTGAGCAGTTCTTC. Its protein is CSARDGGEQFF.

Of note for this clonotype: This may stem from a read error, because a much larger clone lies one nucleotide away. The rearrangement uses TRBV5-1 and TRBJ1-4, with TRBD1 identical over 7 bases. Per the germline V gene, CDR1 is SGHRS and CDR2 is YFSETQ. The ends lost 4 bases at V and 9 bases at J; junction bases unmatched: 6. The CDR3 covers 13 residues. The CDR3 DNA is TGCGCCAGCAGCCTCAAGACAGGGAAAAAACTGTTTTTT. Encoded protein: CASSLKTGKKLFF.